These 29 T cell receptor beta chains share one sample of origin, sequenced in a study of PD-1 blockade in classical Hodgkin lymphoma. Produced via immunoSEQ multiplex PCR; TCRdb's table is partial and in-frame only. This sample has more than 75,000 clones, with approximately 94% found just once. Time point reported: cycle 4 day 1 (C4D1), after about 6 weeks of nivolumab. All patients experienced relapse after autologous stem cell transplantation, and brentuximab vedotin exposure was variable. The material was peripheral blood mononuclear cells (PBMCs), obtained before the fourth cycle of nivolumab. The receptors stem from a human donor with classical Hodgkin lymphoma.

The genes are TRBV7-2 and TRBJ2-7, with D perhaps TRBD2 (5 bases). The CDR3 runs 13 residues. Between the trimmed V and J ends, which lost 5 bases and 1 base, there was a span of 9 bases. Germline assignment: CDR1 SGHTA and CDR2 FQGNSA. CDR3 amino acids: CASSLSGSYEQYF. Written as DNA, the CDR3 is TGTGCCAGCAGCCTCTCGGGATCCTACGAGCAGTACTTC.

V is TRBV7-9 and J is TRBJ2-5; tentative D call: TRBD2 (6 bases). V was shortened by 5 bases and J by 1 base, with 17 bases between the two germline ends. The CDR3 is 16 residues long. Germline lookup yields CDR1 SEHNR and CDR2 FQNEAQ (reference sequence). CDR3 sequence: CASSNPRASVQETQYF. The CDR3 region has the DNA TGTGCCAGCAGCAACCCCCGGGCTAGCGTCCAAGAGACCCAGTACTTC.

This rearrangement joins TRBV9 to TRBJ2-1; the D gene is possibly TRBD2 (6 bases). Germline values: CDR1 SGDLS, CDR2 YYNGEE. Trimming cost V 2 bases and J 0 bases, with 9 bases left between them. This CDR3 spans 15 amino acids. The CDR3 reads CASSVRGSSYNEQFF. The CDR3 bases are TGTGCCAGCAGCGTGCGGGGCAGCTCCTACAATGAGCAGTTCTTC.

The rearrangement links TRBV19 to TRBJ2-1; no firm D call. The CDR3 totals 12 residues. V shed 5 bases and J shed 7 bases, with 9 bases lying between them. CDR1 and CDR2 from the germline V gene are LNHDA and SQIVND (reference sequence). CDR3 nucleotide sequence: TGTGCCAGTAGTCAGCTATTTAATGAGCAGTTCTTC. As protein: CASSQLFNEQFF.

J is TRBJ1-1 and V is TRBV27, with D perhaps matching TRBD1 (6 bases). The CDR3 sequence is 14 residues long. V was clipped by 3 bases and J by 1 base, with 9 bases between them. In germline, CDR1 is MNHEY, CDR2 SMNVEV (reference sequence). CDR3 sequence: CASSFGGGNTEAFF. The DNA for the CDR3 is TGTGCCAGCAGTTTCGGGGGCGGGAACACTGAAGCTTTCTTT.

The CDR3 region has the DNA TGCGCCAGCAGCCAAGATCTATTAAGGGTCGCGGGCAATCAGCCCCAGCATTTT. Translation gives CASSQDLLRVAGNQPQHF. This chain connects TRBV4-1 to TRBJ1-5; D not resolved. From germline, CDR1 is MGHRA and CDR2 YSYEKL. Trimming shortened V by 0 bases and J by 2 bases, and 17 bases separated the two germline ends. The CDR3 has 18 amino acids.

The J gene is TRBJ2-7, the V gene TRBV27; 11 bases map to TRBD1. The junction had 3 bases not matched to a gene; V was cut back by 5 bases and J by 3 bases. This CDR3 is built from 14 residues. The germline V gene has CDR1 MNHEY and CDR2 SMNVEV (reference sequence). DNA of the CDR3: TGTGCCAGCAGTGCCGGGACAGGGGGCTACGAGCAGTACTTC. Amino acids: CASSAGTGGYEQYF.

This chain connects TRBV9 to TRBJ1-3; D is undetermined. CDR1 is SGDLS, CDR2 YYNGEE, per germline. Trimming cost V 1 base and J 1 base, with 6 bases left between them. This CDR3 region has 14 residues. The CDR3 bases are TGTGCCAGCAGCGTATCGTGGTCTGGAAACACCATATATTTT. This encodes CASSVSWSGNTIYF.

This CDR3 is CASSEGEAYEQYF. Written as DNA, the CDR3 is TGTGCCAGCAGTGAAGGGGAAGCCTACGAGCAGTACTTC. The chain is built from TRBV6-4 and TRBJ2-7; D is perhaps TRBD1 (5 bases). The germline V gene has CDR1 MRHNA and CDR2 SNTAGT. The CDR3 sequence is 13 residues long. V was pared by 3 bases and J by 2 bases, with 8 bases between.

The chain employs TRBV5-4 and TRBJ2-1; 8 bases are a match to TRBD2. Germline CDR1 and CDR2: SGHNT and YYREEE (reference sequence). The CDR3 has 15 residues. V dropped 9 bases and J dropped 2; count of bases not matched to a gene: 10. For the CDR3, the DNA is TGTGCCACCAACAGCGGGGGAACCCCCTACAATGAGCAGTTCTTC. It is translated as CATNSGGTPYNEQFF. Complete variable domain (other parts from reference TRBV5-4 and TRBJ2-1): ETGVTQSPTHLIKTRGQQVTLRCSSQSGHNTVSWYQQALGQGPQFIFQYYREEENGRGNFPPRFSGLQFPNYSSELNVNALELDDSALYLCATNSGGTPYNEQFFGPGTRLTVL.

The gene calls are TRBV4-1 and TRBJ2-5, with TRBD2 identical over 7 bases. This CDR3 is 15 amino acids long. The V gene end was trimmed by 0 bases and the J gene end by 5 bases; junction bases not matched to a gene: 6. Germline CDR1 reads MGHRA; CDR2 reads YSYEKL. CDR3 sequence reads: CASSQDKGGFETQYF. As DNA, the CDR3 is TGCGCCAGCAGCCAAGACAAGGGAGGGTTCGAGACCCAGTACTTC.

This clone appeared once. V usage is TRBV7-6 and J usage is TRBJ2-3; 10 bases agree with TRBD2. Germline-derived CDR1 and CDR2 are SGHVS and FNYEAQ. This CDR3 spans 21 amino acids. The junction had 20 bases not matched to a gene; V was cut back by 5 bases and J by 0 bases. CDR3 nucleotides: TGTGCCAGCAGCGGCGAGGGGGCGGGGGAAACTAGCGGGATGAGCACAGATACGCAGTATTTT. Protein: CASSGEGAGETSGMSTDTQYF. Combining the CDR3 with reference TRBV7-6 and TRBJ2-3 gives the whole variable domain GAGVSQSPRYKVTKRGQDVALRCDPISGHVSLYWYRQALGQGPEFLTYFNYEAQQDKSGLPNDRFSAERPEGSISTLTIQRTEQRDSAMYRCASSGEGAGETSGMSTDTQYFGPGTRLTVL.

This clone has only a few counts. The chain carries TRBV30 and TRBJ2-7; D unresolved. V was trimmed by 3 bases and J by 0 bases, leaving 9 bases between them. The CDR3 loop spans 13 amino acids. Germline CDR1 GTSNPN, CDR2 SVGIG (reference sequence). The CDR3 DNA reads TGTGCCTGGAGACACAGTGCCTCCTACGAGCAGTACTTC. It yields the protein CAWRHSASYEQYF.

The J gene is TRBJ2-1, the V gene TRBV6-5; a possible D gene is TRBD2 (6 bases). Germline V gives CDR1 MNHEY, CDR2 SVGAGI. Between the trimmed V and J ends, which lost 4 bases and 2 bases, there was a span of 15 bases. The CDR3 extends over 16 amino acids. CDR3 coding DNA: TGTGCCAGCAGTTTAGAACTAGCCAAAGCCTACAATGAGCAGTTCTTC. It is translated as CASSLELAKAYNEQFF.

J is TRBJ2-7 and V is TRBV27; 10 bases are a match to TRBD1. The germline gives CDR1 MNHEY, CDR2 SMNVEV (reference sequence). Germline trimming cut 3 bases from V and 2 bases from J; bases unmatched to any gene: 7. CDR3 length equals 16 residues. As DNA, the CDR3 is TGTGCCAGCAGTTTCACCGGGACAGGGGTACCCTACGAGCAGTACTTC. It translates to CASSFTGTGVPYEQYF.

This clone was picked up a small number of times. The chain has TRBV6-1 and TRBJ2-1, with a weak D call TRBD2 (6 bases). V was trimmed by 2 bases and J by 3 bases, leaving 11 bases between them. The CDR3 covers 15 residues. Germline CDR1 MNHNS, CDR2 SASEGT. This CDR3 reads CASSEWGEDYNEQFF. CDR3 nucleotide sequence: TGTGCCAGCAGTGAATGGGGGGAGGACTACAATGAGCAGTTCTTC.

V gene TRBV5-1 combines with J gene TRBJ1-1; TRBD1 is a possible D gene (6 bases). The CDR3 is 16 residues long. The V gene's germline CDR1 is SGHRS and CDR2 YFSETQ. The V gene lost 2 bases and the J gene lost 1 base, with 15 bases spanning the gap. CDR3: CASSLLVGRGNTEAFF. The CDR3 DNA is TGCGCCAGCAGCTTACTCGTCGGCAGGGGGAACACTGAAGCTTTCTTT.

The rearrangement links TRBV30 to TRBJ2-7, with D tentatively TRBD1 or TRBD2 (5 bases each). CDR3 length equals 11 residues. Germline V gene lookup returns CDR1 GTSNPN and CDR2 SVGIG (reference sequence). V lost 4 bases and J 6 bases, leaving 10 bases between the germline ends. CDR3 loop: CAWTAGGEQYF. The CDR3 coding sequence is TGTGCCTGGACCGCTGGGGGCGAGCAGTACTTC.

This chain connects TRBV27 to TRBJ2-1; TRBD2 matches at 13 bases. With V trimmed by 8 bases and J by 2 bases, 6 bases remained unmatched. The CDR3 contains 16 residues. Germline values: CDR1 MNHEY, CDR2 SMNVEV (reference sequence). The CDR3 loop reads CASGGLAGNTYNEQFF. The CDR3 region has the DNA TGTGCCAGCGGGGGACTAGCGGGAAATACCTACAATGAGCAGTTCTTC.

About this clone: One end of the junction is discordant with germline, which a read error may explain. The CDR3 region has the DNA TGTGCCAGCAGCCCAGACAAGGGCTTC. Its protein product is CASSPDKGF. The chain joins TRBV9 to TRBJ1-2, with no clear D. The CDR3 contains 9 residues. The V gene's germline CDR1 is SGDLS and CDR2 YYNGEE.

The genes are TRBV7-8 and TRBJ2-7; 9 positions agree with TRBD2. CDR3 size: 14 residues. Unmatched junction bases numbered 4, after V lost 1 base and J lost 6 bases. Germline-derived CDR1 and CDR2 are SGHVS and FQNEAQ. CDR3 residues: CASSLGTSAAEQYF. The DNA of the CDR3 is TGTGCCAGCAGCTTAGGGACTAGCGCGGCCGAGCAGTACTTC.

This clone was picked up one time. The chain carries TRBV15 and TRBJ2-5; a weak D match, TRBD2 (5 bases). Germline loops: CDR1 LNHNV, CDR2 YYDKDF (reference sequence). Trimming cost V 7 bases and J 5 bases, with 14 bases left between them. There are 13 residues in the CDR3. CDR3 DNA sequence: TGTGCCACCACCTTGGGAAGGAGGGAGACCCAGTACTTC. Protein sequence: CATTLGRRETQYF.

The chain has TRBV7-9 and TRBJ1-2; TRBD1 aligns across 7 bases. Losses at the gene ends were 1 base for V and 3 bases for J; bases not matched to a gene: 8. The CDR3 length is 16 residues. Germline V gene sequence: CDR1 SEHNR, CDR2 FQNEAQ (reference sequence). CDR3 amino acids: CASSLVPTGYYYGYTF. Here the CDR3 DNA reads TGTGCCAGCAGCTTAGTGCCGACAGGGTATTACTATGGCTACACCTTC.

Notes on this clone: The same CDR3 can be traced to other DNA sequences in this sample. CDR3 in amino acids: CASSRDGYEQYF. CDR3 nucleotides: TGTGCCAGCAGTCGGGACGGTTACGAGCAGTACTTC. The V and J genes are TRBV6-5 and TRBJ2-7; the D call may be TRBD1 or TRBD2 (5 bases each). Germline CDR1 and CDR2: MNHEY and SVGAGI. This CDR3 contains 12 residues. V was shortened by 5 bases and J by 4 bases, with 9 bases between the two germline ends.

V is TRBV27 and J is TRBJ2-7, with D perhaps matching TRBD1 or TRBD2 (5 bases each). The CDR3 extends over 13 amino acids. Germline CDR1 is MNHEY and CDR2 is SMNVEV (reference sequence). Trimming removed 5 bases from V and 4 bases from J, with 12 bases in between. In nucleotides, the CDR3 is TGTGCCAGCAGTACATTCGAGGGGTACGAGCAGTACTTC. Translated, it gives CASSTFEGYEQYF.

The chain carries TRBV9 and TRBJ2-7, with TRBD2 matching 14 bases. V shed 3 bases and J 4 bases; nucleotides not matched to a gene: 0. Looked up from germline, CDR1 is SGDLS and CDR2 is YYNGEE. CDR3 length equals 14 residues. For the CDR3, the DNA is TGTGCCAGCAGCGGGACTAGCGGGAGGTACGAGCAGTACTTC. The encoded protein is CASSGTSGRYEQYF.

V and J are TRBV2 and TRBJ2-1; D call uncertain. Germline CDR1 SNHLY, CDR2 FYNNEI. V gave up 6 bases and J gave up 9 bases, with 18 bases separating them. The CDR3 loop spans 14 amino acids. CDR3 sequence reads: CASRTLWGSAEQFF. CDR3 nucleotide sequence: TGTGCCAGCAGGACCCTCTGGGGAAGCGCTGAGCAGTTCTTC.

This clone was counted once. The CDR3 here is CASSYYRTRGGETQYF. The CDR3 DNA is TGTGCCAGCAGTTACTACCGAACTAGAGGTGGGGAGACCCAGTACTTC. V and J are TRBV6-5 and TRBJ2-5, with D tentatively TRBD2 (5 bases). Trimming shortened V by 1 base and J by 5 bases, and 17 bases separated the two germline ends. The CDR3 sequence is 16 residues long. Germline CDR1 MNHEY, CDR2 SVGAGI.

The chain has TRBV6-1 and TRBJ1-1, with 7 bases that match TRBD1. CDR3 length: 15 residues. V lost 6 bases, J lost 8 bases, and 15 bases stayed unmatched. Per the germline V gene, CDR1 is MNHNS and CDR2 is SASEGT. The CDR3 loop is CASRGIGGGRSEAFF. The CDR3 bases are TGTGCCAGCAGAGGAATCGGAGGGGGCCGAAGCGAAGCTTTCTTT.